The T cell receptor beta chain described here comes from a study of blood T cell repertoires in COVID-19. Study as a whole: COVID-19 samples from acute and convalescent phases originated in the United States, Italy and Spain.

Libraries were prepared by immunoSEQ multiplex PCR; TCRdb keeps only in-frame clonotypes and omits some of them. Here the sample spans approximately 100,000 clones, 89% being singletons. Germline loops: CDR1 SQVTM, CDR2 ANQGSEA. Trimming took 0 bases from V and 7 from J, leaving 16 bases between them. CDR3 size: 14 residues. The genes are TRBV29-1 and TRBJ2-7; maybe TRBD1 (5 bases). This TCR was recovered from a woman older than 75 with active COVID-19. The sample comprised peripheral blood. The CDR3 here is CSVEDLGREGEQYF. The CDR3 DNA reads TGCAGCGTTGAAGATCTGGGCAGGGAAGGGGAGCAGTACTTC.